This T cell receptor beta chain emerged from a study of PD-1 blockade in classical Hodgkin lymphoma (dated by TCRdb to between 2020 and 2021). Context from the whole study: Nivolumab dosing was 3 mg/kg intravenously every 2 weeks, continuing until either disease progression or unacceptable toxicity. To define a peripheral blood immune signature of response to PD-1 blockade in classical Hodgkin lymphoma, the study combined TCR beta sequencing with CyTOF. The investigation overall reported the following: CD4+ but not CD8+ TCR diversity rose significantly by C4D1 (p=0.0027 vs p=0.16), most apparent in complete responders (p=0.02). Lower diversity was seen in patients whose nivolumab began less than 1 year after ASCT, and these patients were left out of later analyses so that immune reconstitution would not confound the results. Trial patients achieving complete response had baseline diversity similar to newly diagnosed patients, whereas partial responders and progressors had significantly lower diversity. Newly diagnosed patients were reported to have lower baseline TCR diversity than healthy donors, and relapsed/refractory patients were reported to have lower baseline TCR diversity still. Only a single clinical trial cohort was studied, and what caused the repertoire differences, possibly disease activity or prior therapy, remained undefined.

The Qiagen DNeasy kit was used to extract genomic DNA both from unsorted PBMCs and from the negatively selected CD4+ and CD8+ fractions. TCR beta CDR3 regions were subjected to amplification by immunoSEQ multiplex PCR with primers that anneal to V and J segments. A synthetic immune receptor repertoire was used to minimize amplification bias, and remaining bias was computationally removed after sequencing. The source study handled its data this way. Custom Python scripts were used to quantify repertoire diversity as the Shannon entropy index. Unsorted, CD4+ and CD8+ repertoires were examined separately, except in combined analyses, for which CD4+ and CD8+ sequences were merged in silico. Clonal expansion was defined as a frequency increase of at least 2-fold after treatment compared with C1D1, and clones undetected at baseline were assigned a pseudocount of 0.5. Clones with 0 or 1 copy at C1D1 were classified as singleton clones, and clones with 2 or more copies were classified as non-singleton clones. Clones expanded in unsorted samples were assigned a CD4+, CD8+ or unknown annotation through matching of protein sequences in sorted samples from the same patient. Wilcoxon tests on paired samples were used to test diversity changes from C1D1 to C4D1. This immuneACCESS table, as held by TCRdb, lists in-frame sequences with V and J called but not all clones. Of the missing ones, under half trace to an unresolved V gene in checked studies; the others have no known cause. Clonal size and the V and J genes are those of that table, whereas D and trimming came from the DNA. This sample has approximately 61,000 clones in its table, and about 90% of those were observed once. The top ten clonotypes cover about 8.1% of the sample.

At the junction V is shortened by 4 bases and J by 6 bases; bases outside the gene matches: 14. CDR1 and CDR2 (MDHEN, SYDVKM) derive from the germline V gene. The CDR3 contains 16 residues, cysteine and phenylalanine counted. Of all the DNA, just the CDR3 is kept, 48 bases in frame from base 1. Note on this clone: The target of this receptor is not known. No clone much larger than this one lies a single base away; base qualities are absent.

The time point label on this specimen signifies: cycle 4 day 1 (C4D1), after more than five weeks of nivolumab. Every trial patient had relapsed following autologous stem cell transplantation, and prior brentuximab vedotin exposure was what differed among cohorts A, B and C. The trial cohort was composed of about 53 patients with relapsed/refractory classical Hodgkin lymphoma, for whom complete response, partial response or progressive disease was recorded as best overall response. Single-agent nivolumab was administered to trial patients in the multi-cohort phase II CheckMate 205 trial. An independent review committee assessed best overall response using the 2007 International Working Group response criteria. Trial PBMCs were obtained immediately prior to nivolumab initiation (C1D1) and on therapy at cycle 2 day 1 and cycle 4 day 1. Peripheral blood was collected in 8 mL Vacutainer Cell Preparation Tubes, from which PBMCs were isolated by centrifugation and then cryopreserved.

Recombination linked TRBV28 to TRBJ2-7; TRBD1 aligns with 8 central bases. The receptor's source is a human donor with classical Hodgkin lymphoma. Sequences were derived from peripheral blood mononuclear cells (PBMCs), sampled before the fourth cycle of nivolumab. The base sequence is TGTGCCAGCAGTTCTACCCCCAAGGACAGGGCGGCCGAGCAGTACTTC. Its amino acids are CASSSTPKDRAAEQYF.